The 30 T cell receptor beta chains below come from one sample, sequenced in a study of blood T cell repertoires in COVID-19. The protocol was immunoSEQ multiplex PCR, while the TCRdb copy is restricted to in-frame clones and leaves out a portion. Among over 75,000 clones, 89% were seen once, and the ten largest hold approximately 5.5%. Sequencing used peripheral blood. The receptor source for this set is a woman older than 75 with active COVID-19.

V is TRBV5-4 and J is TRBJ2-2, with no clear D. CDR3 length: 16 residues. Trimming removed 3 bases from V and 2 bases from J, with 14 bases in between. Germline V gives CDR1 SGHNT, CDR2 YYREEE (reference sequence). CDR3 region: CASSSFRPPNTGELFF. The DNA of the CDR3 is TGTGCCAGCAGCTCTTTCAGGCCTCCAAACACCGGGGAGCTGTTTTTT.

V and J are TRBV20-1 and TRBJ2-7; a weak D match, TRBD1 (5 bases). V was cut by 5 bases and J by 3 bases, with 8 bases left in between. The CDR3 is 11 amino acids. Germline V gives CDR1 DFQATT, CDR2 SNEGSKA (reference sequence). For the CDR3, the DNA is TGCAGTGCTGTAGGGGTCTACGAGCAGTACTTC. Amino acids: CSAVGVYEQYF.

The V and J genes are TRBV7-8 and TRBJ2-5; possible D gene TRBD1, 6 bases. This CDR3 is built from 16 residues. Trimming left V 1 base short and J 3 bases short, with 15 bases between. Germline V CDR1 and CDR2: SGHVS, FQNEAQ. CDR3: CASSLDRAVVKETQYF. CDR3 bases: TGTGCCAGCAGCTTAGACAGGGCAGTGGTGAAAGAGACCCAGTACTTC.

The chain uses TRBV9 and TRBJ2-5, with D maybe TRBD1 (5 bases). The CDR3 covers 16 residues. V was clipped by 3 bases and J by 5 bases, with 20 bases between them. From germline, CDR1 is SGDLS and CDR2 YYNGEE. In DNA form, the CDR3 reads TGTGCCAGCAGCGCGACAGCTTACACTCTGGGGGAGACCCAGTACTTC. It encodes CASSATAYTLGETQYF. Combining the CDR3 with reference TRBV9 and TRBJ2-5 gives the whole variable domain DSGVTQTPKHLITATGQRVTLRCSPRSGDLSVYWYQQSLDQGLQFLIQYYNGEERAKGNILERFSAQQFPDLHSELNLSSLELGDSALYFCASSATAYTLGETQYFGPGTRLLVL.

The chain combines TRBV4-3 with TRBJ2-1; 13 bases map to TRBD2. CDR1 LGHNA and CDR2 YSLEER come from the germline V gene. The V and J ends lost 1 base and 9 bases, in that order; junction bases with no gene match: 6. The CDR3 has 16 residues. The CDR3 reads CASSQGTSGSIFEQFF. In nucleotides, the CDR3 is TGCGCCAGCAGCCAAGGGACTAGCGGGAGTATTTTTGAGCAGTTCTTC.

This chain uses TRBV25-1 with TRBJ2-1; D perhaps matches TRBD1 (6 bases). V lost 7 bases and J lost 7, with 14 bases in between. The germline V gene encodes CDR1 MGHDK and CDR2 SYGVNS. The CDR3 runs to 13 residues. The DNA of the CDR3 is TGTGCCAGCACCTCGGACAGTCCTAATGAGCAGTTCTTC. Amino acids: CASTSDSPNEQFF.

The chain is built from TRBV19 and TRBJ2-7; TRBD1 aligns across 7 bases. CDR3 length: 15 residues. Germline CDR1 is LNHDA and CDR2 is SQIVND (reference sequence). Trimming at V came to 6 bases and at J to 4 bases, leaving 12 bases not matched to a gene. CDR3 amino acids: CASSRDRVPGYEQYF. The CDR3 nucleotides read TGTGCCAGTAGCCGCGACAGGGTCCCAGGGTACGAGCAGTACTTC.

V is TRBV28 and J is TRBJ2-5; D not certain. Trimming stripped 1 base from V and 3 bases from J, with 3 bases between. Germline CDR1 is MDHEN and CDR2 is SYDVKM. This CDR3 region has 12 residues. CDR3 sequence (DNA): TGTGCCAGCAGTTTATCTAAAGAGACCCAGTACTTC. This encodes CASSLSKETQYF.

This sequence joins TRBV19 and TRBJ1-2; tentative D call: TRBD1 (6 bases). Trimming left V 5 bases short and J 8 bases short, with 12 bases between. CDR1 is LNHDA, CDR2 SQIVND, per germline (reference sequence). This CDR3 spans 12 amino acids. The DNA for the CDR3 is TGTGCCAGTAGTGCCACAGGGACCGGCTACACCTTC. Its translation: CASSATGTGYTF.

In DNA, the CDR3 is TGTGCCAGTAGTATAAAGGGCAGGGCAATCACCGGGGAGCTGTTTTTT. This sequence encodes CASSIKGRAITGELFF. The J gene is TRBJ2-2, the V gene TRBV19; a possible D gene is TRBD1 (5 bases). Germline CDR1 LNHDA, CDR2 SQIVND (reference sequence). The ends were cut back, 2 bases at V and 4 bases at J, with 14 bases in the middle. The CDR3 runs to 16 residues.

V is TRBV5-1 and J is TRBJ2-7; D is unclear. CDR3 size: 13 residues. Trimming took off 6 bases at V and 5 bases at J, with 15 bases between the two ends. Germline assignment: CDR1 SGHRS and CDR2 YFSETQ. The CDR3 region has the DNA TGCGCCAGCAAATTCGGAGACGCGCACGAGCAGTACTTC. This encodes CASKFGDAHEQYF.

The CDR3 reads CASSLVSGGPGELFF. For the CDR3, the DNA is TGTGCCAGCAGCTTAGTATCAGGGGGACCCGGGGAGCTGTTTTTT. The chain is built from TRBV7-9 and TRBJ2-2, with 7 nucleotides matching TRBD1. The CDR3 runs 15 residues. CDR1 and CDR2 from the germline V gene are SEHNR and FQNEAQ (reference sequence). With 1 base clipped from V and 6 bases from J, the junction kept 5 bases outside the gene matches.

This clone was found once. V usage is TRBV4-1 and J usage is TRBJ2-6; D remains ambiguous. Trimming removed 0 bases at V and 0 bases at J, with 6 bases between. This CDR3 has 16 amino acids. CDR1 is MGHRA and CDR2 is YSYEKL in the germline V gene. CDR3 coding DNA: TGCGCCAGCAGCCAAGAAGCCCACTCTGGGGCCAACGTCCTGACTTTC. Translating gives CASSQEAHSGANVLTF.

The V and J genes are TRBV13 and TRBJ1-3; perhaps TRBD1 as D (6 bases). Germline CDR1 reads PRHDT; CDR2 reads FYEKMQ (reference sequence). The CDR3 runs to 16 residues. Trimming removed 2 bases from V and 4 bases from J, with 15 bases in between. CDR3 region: CASSLILTTGGNTIYF. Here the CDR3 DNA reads TGTGCCAGCAGCTTAATTTTGACGACAGGAGGAAACACCATATATTTT.

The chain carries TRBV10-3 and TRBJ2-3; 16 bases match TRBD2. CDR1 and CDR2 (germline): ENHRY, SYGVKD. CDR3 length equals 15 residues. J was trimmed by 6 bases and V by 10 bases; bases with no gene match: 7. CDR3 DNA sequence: TGTGCCACCAACCGGGGACTAGCGGGAGGGGATACGCAGTATTTT. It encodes CATNRGLAGGDTQYF.

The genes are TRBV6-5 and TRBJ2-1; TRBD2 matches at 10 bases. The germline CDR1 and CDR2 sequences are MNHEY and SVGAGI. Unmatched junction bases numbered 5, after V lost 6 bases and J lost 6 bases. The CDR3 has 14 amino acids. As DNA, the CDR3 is TGTGCCAGCAGCTTGGGACTAGCGATCAATGAGCAGTTCTTC. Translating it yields CASSLGLAINEQFF.

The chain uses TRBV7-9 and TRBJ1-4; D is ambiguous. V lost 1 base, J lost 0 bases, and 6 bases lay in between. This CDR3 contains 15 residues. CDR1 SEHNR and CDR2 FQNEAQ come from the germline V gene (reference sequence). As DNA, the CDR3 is TGTGCCAGCAGCTTAGGTACAGCAACTAATGAAAAACTGTTTTTT. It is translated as CASSLGTATNEKLFF.

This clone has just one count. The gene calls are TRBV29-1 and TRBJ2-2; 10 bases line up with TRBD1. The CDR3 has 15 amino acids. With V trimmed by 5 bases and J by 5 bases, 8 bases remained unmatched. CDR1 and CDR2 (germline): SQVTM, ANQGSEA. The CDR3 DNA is TGCAGCGTTAAAAAACCGGGACAGGGGACCGGGGAGCTGTTTTTT. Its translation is CSVKKPGQGTGELFF.

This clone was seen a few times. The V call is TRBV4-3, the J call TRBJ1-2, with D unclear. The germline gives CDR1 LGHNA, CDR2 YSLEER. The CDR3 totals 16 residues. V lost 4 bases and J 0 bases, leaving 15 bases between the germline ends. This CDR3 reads CASSLSGNLANYGYTF. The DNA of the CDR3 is TGCGCCAGCAGCCTTAGCGGGAACTTAGCTAACTATGGCTACACCTTC.

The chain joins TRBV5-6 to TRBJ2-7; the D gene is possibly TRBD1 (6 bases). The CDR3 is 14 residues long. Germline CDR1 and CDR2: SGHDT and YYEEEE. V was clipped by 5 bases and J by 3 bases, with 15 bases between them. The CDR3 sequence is CASRRQAAFYEQYF. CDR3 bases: TGTGCCAGCAGGAGACAGGCTGCATTCTACGAGCAGTACTTC. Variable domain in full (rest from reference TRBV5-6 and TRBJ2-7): DAGVTQSPTHLIKTRGQQVTLRCSPKSGHDTVSWYQQALGQGPQFIFQYYEEEERQRGNFPDRFSGHQFPNYSSELNVNALLLGDSALYLCASRRQAAFYEQYFGPGTRLTVT.

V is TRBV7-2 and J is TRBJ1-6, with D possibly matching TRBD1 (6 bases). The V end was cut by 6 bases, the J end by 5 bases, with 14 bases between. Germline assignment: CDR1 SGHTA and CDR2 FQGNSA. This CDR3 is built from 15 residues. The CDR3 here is CASSGGGFNNSPLHF. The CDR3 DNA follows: TGTGCCAGCAGTGGCGGGGGCTTTAATAATTCACCCCTCCACTTT.

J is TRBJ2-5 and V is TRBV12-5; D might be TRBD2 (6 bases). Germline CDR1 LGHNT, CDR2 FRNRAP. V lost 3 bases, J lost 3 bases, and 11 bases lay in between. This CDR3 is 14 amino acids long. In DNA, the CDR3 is TGTGCTAGTGGTTTCGGGTGGGGGGAAGAGACCCAGTACTTC. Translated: CASGFGWGEETQYF.

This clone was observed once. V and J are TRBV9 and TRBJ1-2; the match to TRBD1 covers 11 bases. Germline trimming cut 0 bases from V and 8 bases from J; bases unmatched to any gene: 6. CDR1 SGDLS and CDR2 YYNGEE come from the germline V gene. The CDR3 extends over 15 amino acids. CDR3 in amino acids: CASSVGGQGAWGYTF. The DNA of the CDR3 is TGTGCCAGCAGCGTAGGTGGACAGGGGGCGTGGGGCTACACCTTC.

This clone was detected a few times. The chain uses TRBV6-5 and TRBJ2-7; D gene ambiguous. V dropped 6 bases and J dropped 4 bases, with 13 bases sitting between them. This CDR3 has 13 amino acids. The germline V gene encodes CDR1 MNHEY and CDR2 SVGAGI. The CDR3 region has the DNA TGTGCCAGCAGCATTGGGCTGACATACGAGCAGTACTTC. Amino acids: CASSIGLTYEQYF.

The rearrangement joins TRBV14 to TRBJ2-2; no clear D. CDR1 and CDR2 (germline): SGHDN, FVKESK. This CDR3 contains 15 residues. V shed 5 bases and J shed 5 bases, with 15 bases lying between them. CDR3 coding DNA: TGTGCCAGCAGCTCGACTTCGTTTTGGACCGGGGAGCTGTTTTTT. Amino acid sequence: CASSSTSFWTGELFF.

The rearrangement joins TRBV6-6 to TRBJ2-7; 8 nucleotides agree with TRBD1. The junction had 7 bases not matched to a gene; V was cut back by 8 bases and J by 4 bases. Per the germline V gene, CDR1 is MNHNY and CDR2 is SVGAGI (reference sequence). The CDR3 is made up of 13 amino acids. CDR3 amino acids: CASGRQGIYEQYF. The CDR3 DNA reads TGTGCCAGCGGACGACAGGGGATTTACGAGCAGTACTTC.

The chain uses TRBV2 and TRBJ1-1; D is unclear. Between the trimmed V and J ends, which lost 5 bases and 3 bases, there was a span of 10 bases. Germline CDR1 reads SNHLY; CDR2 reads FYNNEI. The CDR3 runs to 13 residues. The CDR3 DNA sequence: TGTGCCAGCAGTCAGACATGGGACACTGAAGCTTTCTTT. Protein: CASSQTWDTEAFF.

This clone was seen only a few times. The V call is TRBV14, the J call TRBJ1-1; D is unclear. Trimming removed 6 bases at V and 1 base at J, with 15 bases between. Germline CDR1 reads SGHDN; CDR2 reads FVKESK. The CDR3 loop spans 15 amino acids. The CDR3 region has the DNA TGTGCCAGCAGGCTAGTGGCGCCTCAGAACACTGAAGCTTTCTTT. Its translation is CASRLVAPQNTEAFF. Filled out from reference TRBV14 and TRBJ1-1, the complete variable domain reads EAGVTQFPSHSVIEKGQTVTLRCDPISGHDNLYWYRRVMGKEIKFLLHFVKESKQDESGMPNNRFLAERTGGTYSTLKVQPAELEDSGVYFCASRLVAPQNTEAFFGQGTRLTVV.

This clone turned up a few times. CDR3 amino acids: CASSPRNRGLYNEQFF. Written as DNA, the CDR3 is TGTGCCAGCAGCCCAAGAAACAGGGGGCTATACAATGAGCAGTTCTTC. The rearrangement joins TRBV7-2 to TRBJ2-1; 9 nucleotides align to TRBD1. The CDR3 extends over 16 amino acids. Germline lookup yields CDR1 SGHTA and CDR2 FQGNSA. The V segment lost 5 bases and the J segment 4 bases; nucleotides outside the gene matches: 9.

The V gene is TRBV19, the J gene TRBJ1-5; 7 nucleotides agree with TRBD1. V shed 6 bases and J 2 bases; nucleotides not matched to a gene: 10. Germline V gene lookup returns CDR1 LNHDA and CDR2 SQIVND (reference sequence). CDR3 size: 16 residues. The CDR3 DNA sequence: TGTGCCAGTAGCCGGGCCTCAGGGGGAGGCAATCAGCCCCAGCATTTT. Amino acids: CASSRASGGGNQPQHF.